The 18 T cell receptor beta chains given below trace back to one sample, sequenced in a study of cytomegalovirus exposure and HLA in healthy donors. Vbeta (60) and Jbeta (13) primers were used in the PCR. The method was immunoSEQ multiplex PCR; TCRdb's version includes in-frame clones alone and lacks a portion of them. The sample contains about 140,000 clones, 80% of which appear only once. The material sequenced was PBMCs. The receptor set was obtained from a woman aged 35 to 49 in good health and CMV-seronegative.

The gene calls are TRBV7-2 and TRBJ2-1; 7 nucleotides align to TRBD1. After removal of 6 bases from V and 6 bases from J, the junction contained 5 bases not matched to a gene. The germline V gene has CDR1 SGHTA and CDR2 FQGNSA. The CDR3 has 13 amino acids. The CDR3 DNA is TGTGCCAGCAGAGACAGGGTCAGCAATGAGCAGTTCTTC. It translates to CASRDRVSNEQFF.

This rearrangement joins TRBV4-1 to TRBJ2-2; D ambiguous. V shed 2 bases and J shed 4 bases, with 5 bases lying between them. Germline CDR1 reads MGHRA; CDR2 reads YSYEKL. The CDR3 is 13 amino acids. The CDR3 loop is CASSQTGTGELFF. The CDR3 nucleotides read TGCGCCAGCAGCCAAACGGGCACCGGGGAGCTGTTTTTT.

V usage is TRBV30 and J usage is TRBJ1-3; the D gene is possibly TRBD1 (5 bases). The germline V gene encodes CDR1 GTSNPN and CDR2 SVGIG (reference sequence). Trimming left V 0 bases short and J 4 bases short, with 7 bases between. This CDR3 spans 13 amino acids. The CDR3 DNA follows: TGTGCCTGGAGTGTGAGACAGGGAAACACCATATATTTT. It translates to CAWSVRQGNTIYF.

The chain combines TRBV7-3 with TRBJ2-3; 12 bases map to TRBD1. The germline CDR1 and CDR2 sequences are SGHTA and FQGTGA. CDR3 length: 18 amino acids. With 5 bases clipped from V and 2 bases from J, the junction kept 11 bases outside the gene matches. The CDR3 DNA follows: TGTGCCAGCAGCGCCGGGACAGGGGGCGCAGCCTTCACAGATACGCAGTATTTT. Translated: CASSAGTGGAAFTDTQYF.

The chain has TRBV5-1 and TRBJ2-2; 13 positions match TRBD2. V dropped 7 bases and J dropped 5; count of bases not matched to a gene: 5. Germline CDR1 reads SGHRS; CDR2 reads YFSETQ. The CDR3 length is 15 residues. CDR3 loop: CASGPTSGGTGELFF. Here the CDR3 DNA reads TGCGCCAGCGGCCCGACTAGCGGGGGGACCGGGGAGCTGTTTTTT.

The chain is built from TRBV6-1 and TRBJ2-2; 8 bases fit TRBD2. From germline, CDR1 is MNHNS and CDR2 SASEGT. This CDR3 is 16 amino acids long. V lost 1 base to trimming and J lost 4 bases; unmatched junction nucleotides: 5. CDR3 in amino acids: CASSEGRLATTGELFF. The CDR3, as DNA: TGTGCCAGCAGTGAAGGGAGACTAGCGACCACCGGGGAGCTGTTTTTT.

J is TRBJ1-2 and V is TRBV2; weak D call: TRBD1 (6 bases). The CDR3 extends over 12 amino acids. Germline V lookup: CDR1 SNHLY, CDR2 FYNNEI. Trimming removed 6 bases from V and 4 bases from J, with 9 bases in between. CDR3: CASRTGPYGYTF. The DNA of the CDR3 is TGTGCCAGCAGGACAGGTCCCTATGGCTACACCTTC.

The chain recombines TRBV19 with TRBJ2-3, with 13 bases that match TRBD2. Germline assignment: CDR1 LNHDA and CDR2 SQIVND (reference sequence). Trimming cost V 5 bases and J 4 bases; bases outside gene matches: 15. CDR3 length: 19 amino acids. The CDR3 loop reads CASSPYLRLAGGGADTQYF. DNA of the CDR3: TGTGCCAGTAGTCCCTACCTCCGACTAGCGGGGGGAGGTGCAGATACGCAGTATTTT.

This chain links TRBV4-3 with TRBJ1-4; TRBD1 is a possible D gene (5 bases). The CDR3 sequence is 15 residues long. V lost 4 bases to trimming and J lost 2 bases, with 11 bases between them. Germline V lookup: CDR1 LGHNA, CDR2 YSLEER. The CDR3 here is CASSPMGGTNEKLFF. CDR3 DNA sequence: TGCGCCAGCAGCCCCATGGGGGGGACTAATGAAAAACTGTTTTTT.

The CDR3 loop is CASSSAWDYSYEQYF. CDR3 sequence (DNA): TGTGCCAGCAGCTCAGCGTGGGACTACTCCTACGAGCAGTACTTC. The V gene is TRBV11-2, the J gene TRBJ2-7; 7 bases map to TRBD2. Germline V gene sequence: CDR1 SGHAT, CDR2 FQNNGV. CDR3 size: 15 residues. The V segment lost 4 bases and the J segment 0 bases; nucleotides outside the gene matches: 6.

The V gene is TRBV5-5, the J gene TRBJ1-1; D uncertain. The germline CDR1 and CDR2 sequences are SGHKS and YYEKEE (reference sequence). The CDR3 covers 14 residues. Trimming stripped 5 bases from V and 0 bases from J, with 11 bases between. CDR3 region: CASRQSHMNTEAFF. The CDR3 nucleotides read TGTGCCAGCAGACAAAGTCACATGAACACTGAAGCTTTCTTT.

This chain joins TRBV5-5 and TRBJ2-6, with D uncertain. The ends were cut back, 1 base at V and 0 bases at J, with 5 bases in the middle. The CDR3 has 15 amino acids. Per germline, CDR1 SGHKS and CDR2 YYEKEE (reference sequence). In nucleotides, the CDR3 is TGTGCCAGCAGCTTGCTAATCTCTGGGGCCAACGTCCTGACTTTC. This sequence encodes CASSLLISGANVLTF.

V gene TRBV28 combines with J gene TRBJ1-2; the D is unclear. Germline CDR1 MDHEN, CDR2 SYDVKM. The CDR3 sequence is 14 residues long. Trimming removed 2 bases at V and 0 bases at J, with 7 bases between. CDR3 sequence: CASSLGRSNYGYTF. CDR3 DNA sequence: TGTGCCAGCAGTTTAGGCAGATCTAACTATGGCTACACCTTC.

The V gene is TRBV11-2, the J gene TRBJ1-5; D gene uncertain. CDR1 and CDR2 from the germline V gene are SGHAT and FQNNGV. CDR3 size: 15 residues. V lost 2 bases and J lost 0, with 8 bases in between. In DNA, the CDR3 is TGTGCCAGCAGCTTAAGTGGCAGTAGCAATCAGCCCCAGCATTTT. Amino acid sequence: CASSLSGSSNQPQHF.

J is TRBJ1-1 and V is TRBV7-6; D is ambiguous. Germline assignment: CDR1 SGHVS and CDR2 FNYEAQ. Trimming removed 6 bases from V and 8 bases from J, with 10 bases in between. This CDR3 is 11 amino acids long. Written as DNA, the CDR3 is TGTGCCAGCAGGGGAGGGTCCGAAGCTTTCTTT. It encodes CASRGGSEAFF. The full variable domain, in which reference TRBV7-6 and TRBJ1-1 provide the parts outside the CDR3, is GAGVSQSPRYKVTKRGQDVALRCDPISGHVSLYWYRQALGQGPEFLTYFNYEAQQDKSGLPNDRFSAERPEGSISTLTIQRTEQRDSAMYRCASRGGSEAFFGQGTRLTVV.

CDR3: CASSYQVDYGYTF. The CDR3 bases are TGTGCCAGCAGTTACCAAGTAGATTATGGCTACACCTTC. This chain joins TRBV6-6 and TRBJ1-2; D unresolved. CDR1 MNHNY and CDR2 SVGAGI come from the germline V gene (reference sequence). Deletions cut 2 bases from V and 5 bases from J, with 9 bases between. This CDR3 region has 13 residues.

The V call is TRBV2, the J call TRBJ2-1, with D uncertain. Between the trimmed V and J ends, which lost 4 bases and 3 bases, there was a span of 4 bases. The germline CDR1 and CDR2 sequences are SNHLY and FYNNEI. CDR3 length: 12 amino acids. The CDR3 DNA reads as TGTGCCAGCAGTGTTAGCTACAATGAGCAGTTCTTC. Amino acids: CASSVSYNEQFF.

The V call is TRBV2, the J call TRBJ1-5, with D unclear. Germline V gene data show CDR1 as SNHLY and CDR2 as FYNNEI. The CDR3 extends over 14 amino acids. The V gene lost 2 bases and the J gene lost 5 bases, with 10 bases spanning the gap. The CDR3 protein is CASSEFRRHQPQHF. The CDR3, as DNA: TGTGCCAGCAGTGAATTCAGGAGGCATCAGCCCCAGCATTTT.